A selection of T cell receptor beta chains follows, all from one sample in a study of post-analysis software for immune sequencing data. In TCRdb, the PCR reads were re-called with MiXCR into one record per CDR3 protein. Here the sample spans about 770,000 distinct CDR3 sequences, around 45% being singletons. Material: blood. The receptor source for this set is a girl between 10 and 17 years old with multiple sclerosis. Both conserved end residues are part of each CDR3. The D gene is left open where the match is weak. Clone size is not always given. Where it is, it says once, few, many or a class for expanded clones.

>TRBD2|TRBV10-3|NA|TRBJ2-1|17
TGTGCCATCAGTGAGTCGATGCGAGCGGGAGGGGCAAATGAGCAGTTCTTC
CAISESMRAGGANEQFF
>TRBD1|TRBV12-3/TRBV12-4|NA|TRBJ2-1|15
TGTGCCAGCAGTTTCTCGGGACAGGTATACAATGAGCAGTTCTTC
CASSFSGQVYNEQFF
>NA|TRBV20-1|few|TRBJ2-3|12
TGCAGTGCTAGAAGTGGCCCCGATACGCAGTATTTT
CSARSGPDTQYF
>NA|TRBV10-3|few|TRBJ2-1|16
TGTGCCATCAGTGAGTCGCAGGGGAACTCCTACAATGAGCAGTTCTTC
CAISESQGNSYNEQFF
>TRBD1|TRBV4-2|NA|TRBJ1-5|17
TGTGCCAGCAGCCAGGGACAGGGGGAGGATAGCAATCAGCCCCAGCATTTT
CASSQGQGEDSNQPQHF
>NA|TRBV6-5|few|TRBJ1-1|13
TGTGCCAGCAGTTGGGGGCAGGGCGCTGAAGCTTTCTTT
CASSWGQGAEAFF
>TRBD1|TRBV11-2|NA|TRBJ2-5|18
TGTGCCAGCAGCGCCCCCCGGGACAGGGTGTGGTTACAAGAGACCCAGTACTTC
CASSAPRDRVWLQETQYF
>NA|TRBV5-1|few|TRBJ2-1|13
TGCGCCAGCAGCGTCGGACCGACGAATGAGCAGTTCTTC
CASSVGPTNEQFF
>NA|TRBV7-8|NA|TRBJ2-7|17
TGTGCCAGCAGCTTATTACTTTCAGGACCATATTCCTACGAGCAGTACTTC
CASSLLLSGPYSYEQYF
>TRBD1|TRBV9|NA|TRBJ2-5|16
TGTGCCAGCAGCTACCGGGACAGGGGGCACCAAGAGACCCAGTACTTC
CASSYRDRGHQETQYF
>TRBD1|TRBV29-1|few|TRBJ1-2|16
TGCAGCGTTGAGGCCCCCCCCGGGACAGGACGTCTAGGCTACACCTTC
CSVEAPPGTGRLGYTF
>NA|TRBV12-3/TRBV12-4|NA|TRBJ2-3|11
TGTGCCAGCATGCAGACCTATACGCAGTATTTT
CASMQTYTQYF
>TRBD1|TRBV27|NA|TRBJ1-5|13
TGTGCCAGCAGTTTTCGACAGGGTCAGCCCCAGCATTTT
CASSFRQGQPQHF
>TRBD1|TRBV12-3/TRBV12-4|few|TRBJ2-7|13
TGTGCCAGCAGACCTGACAGGGCCTACGAGCAGTACTTC
CASRPDRAYEQYF
>TRBD1|TRBV12-3/TRBV12-4|NA|TRBJ2-4|17
TGTGCCAGCAGCCCATGGGGGCACAGGGGGCAGGGAAACATTCAGTACTTC
CASSPWGHRGQGNIQYF
>NA|TRBV11-3|NA|TRBJ2-5|16
TGTGCCAGCAGCTTAGAGGCCACCCCCGGGCGGGAGACCCAGTACTTC
CASSLEATPGRETQYF
>NA|TRBV24-1|NA|TRBJ1-4|14
TGTGCCACCAGTGGTGGGCCGCCGAATGAAAAACTGTTTTTT
CATSGGPPNEKLFF
>TRBD1|TRBV7-2|few|TRBJ1-2|12
TGTGCCAGCAGCTTACAGGGGGGGAGCTACACCTTC
CASSLQGGSYTF
>TRBD2|TRBV27|few|TRBJ2-1|15
TGTGCCAGCAGTTCGACTAGCGGAGGGGGTTTGGAGCAGTTCTTC
CASSSTSGGGLEQFF
>NA|TRBV2|few|TRBJ1-1|15
TGTGCCAGCAGTCTTACCCGGACACAAAACACTGAAGCTTTCTTT
CASSLTRTQNTEAFF
>NA|TRBV5-1|many|TRBJ2-7|14
TGCGCCAGCAGCTTGGATCGGGGAACCTACGAGCAGTACTTC
CASSLDRGTYEQYF
>NA|TRBV20-1|once|TRBJ2-5|15
TGCAGTGCTAATGGGCAAGCGGAAAACCAAGAGACCCAGTACTTC
CSANGQAENQETQYF